This TCR beta chain was recorded in a study of T cells in Graves' hyperthyroidism and ophthalmopathy. Study-level points and caveats: The majority of expanded thyroid clonotypes above 0.001 also appeared in blood.

Patients aged 18 to 65 with hyperthyroidism were newly diagnosed, with duration under 2 months. Uncontrolled infection, other autoimmune disease, pregnancy or lactation barred patients from enrollment. This clonotype was found many times. Antigen unknown. Amplified TCR beta CDR3 regions derived from RNA transcripts. A first-round RT-PCR of the TCR CDR3 used the HTBI primer set. TCRdb processed the multiplex PCR reads anew with MiXCR; each CDR3 protein has one entry. This sample has a few hundred thousand distinct CDR3 sequences; about 43% occur once, and the top ten carry just over 8%. The specimen sequenced was peripheral blood or thyroid tissue (not recorded which). This clonotype originated in a woman between 18 and 29 years old with Graves' hyperthyroidism.

The CDR3 DNA sequence: TGTGCCAGCGGTCGGATGAACACTGAAGCTTTCTTT. Its protein product is CASGRMNTEAFF. This sequence joins TRBV10-3 and TRBJ1-1; D uncertain. CDR3 size: 12 residues. Looked up from germline, CDR1 is ENHRY and CDR2 is SYGVKD. The germline V and J ends were trimmed by 10 bases and 0 bases, with 9 bases remaining between them.